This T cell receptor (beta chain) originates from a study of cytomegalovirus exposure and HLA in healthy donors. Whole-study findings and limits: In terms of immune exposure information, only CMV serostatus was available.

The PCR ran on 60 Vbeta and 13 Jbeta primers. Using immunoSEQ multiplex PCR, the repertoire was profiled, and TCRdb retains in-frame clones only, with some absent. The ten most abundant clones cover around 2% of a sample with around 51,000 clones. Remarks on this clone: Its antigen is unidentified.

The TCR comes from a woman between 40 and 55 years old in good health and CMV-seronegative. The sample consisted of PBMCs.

The CDR3, as DNA: TGCAGTGCTCATCCAGGGGATACGCAGTATTTT. This encodes CSAHPGDTQYF. The rearrangement links TRBV20-1 to TRBJ2-3, with D maybe TRBD1 (5 bases). The germline V and J ends were trimmed by 5 bases and 6 bases, with 9 bases remaining between them. The germline V gene has CDR1 DFQATT and CDR2 SNEGSKA (reference sequence). This CDR3 is built from 11 residues.